Listed below are T cell receptor beta chains from one sample, sequenced in a study of blood T cell repertoires in COVID-19. This table comes from immunoSEQ multiplex PCR, and its TCRdb copy is limited to in-frame clones, with some not included. The top ten clones hold about a quarter of a sample with some 30,000 clones, more than 85% of them seen once. Sequenced sample: peripheral blood. Source of these receptors: a woman older than 75 with active or convalescent COVID-19. The CDR3 runs from the conserved cysteine through the conserved F or W. For some rows the clone size is stated as once, few or many, or as a class when expanded; others skip it.

TRBV2	.	TRBJ1-3	CASSEMAQGTGNTIYF
TRBV5-1	.	TRBJ1-1	CASSLTVNTEAFF
TRBV5-4	.	TRBJ2-7	CASSPSTSGGPYEQYF
TRBV20-1	.	TRBJ1-2	CSASPHARQGAGYTF
TRBV2	few	TRBJ2-7	CASRAQSQYEQYF
TRBV10-1	.	TRBJ2-2	CASRASGSGTGELFF
TRBV7-6	.	TRBJ2-2	CASSDRTVYTGELFF
TRBV6-5	.	TRBJ1-2	CASSTTGGVYTF
TRBV12-3/TRBV12-4	.	TRBJ2-1	CASSFSAHEQFF
TRBV12-3/TRBV12-4	.	TRBJ1-1	CASSLNRVEAFF
TRBV10-3	.	TRBJ1-1	CAISAGEGGNTEAFF
TRBV6-6	.	TRBJ1-2	CASSYGPGQNYGYTF
TRBV10-2	.	TRBJ2-2	CASSIQGSTGELFF
TRBV5-4	.	TRBJ1-5	CASSTRDRGRKNQPQHF
TRBV2	.	TRBJ1-5	CASSGDRDGQPQHF
TRBV24-1	.	TRBJ2-3	CATRKKGTSGIDTQYF
TRBV7-3	.	TRBJ2-1	CASSPRPGVQRGGYEQFF
TRBV5-5	.	TRBJ2-6	CASSLGGTSAVLTF
TRBV5-4	.	TRBJ1-2	CASSSTGTEEIYGYTF
TRBV27	.	TRBJ1-6	CASSSRWADRYNSPLHF
TRBV9	few	TRBJ2-1	CASSPYSGYEQFF
TRBV7-9	few	TRBJ2-5	CASSSRQGLETQYF
TRBV18	.	TRBJ1-1	CASSPKGTANTEAFF
TRBV4-1	.	TRBJ1-6	CASSQDPGGDSPLHF